A selection of T cell receptor beta chains follows, all from one sample in a study of T cell responses to AZD1222 COVID-19 vaccine. Clones were sequenced by immunoSEQ multiplex PCR, and TCRdb holds only the in-frame ones, with some missing. This table holds 130,000 or so clones, 89% found once. The sequenced sample was peripheral blood, obtained on day 0 of AZD1222 vaccination. Source of these receptors: an adult in good health. Each CDR3 is given with its conserved first and last residue. The D gene is left open where the match is weak. Only part of the rows carry a size: once, few, many, or a class if the clone is expanded.

j_gene | d_gene | v_gene | abundance | CDR3aa | CDR3nt
TRBJ2-5 | TRBD2 | TRBV28 | - | CASSPGNLAGGGSETQYF | TGTGCCAGCAGTCCAGGGAATTTAGCGGGAGGGGGCTCGGAGACCCAGTACTTC
TRBJ1-4 | - | TRBV9 | once | CASSRNGGKLFF | TGTGCCAGCAGCCGTAATGGGGGAAAACTGTTTTTT
TRBJ2-3 | - | TRBV6-2/TRBV6-3 | few | CASSWGPEADTQYF | TGTGCCAGCAGTTGGGGCCCGGAAGCAGATACGCAGTATTTT
TRBJ2-5 | TRBD1 | TRBV7-2 | once | CASTRWDRQETQYF | TGTGCCAGCACCCGGTGGGACAGGCAAGAGACCCAGTACTTC
TRBJ1-6 | - | TRBV19 | - | CASSIDFWSEMDLSPLHF | TGTGCCAGTAGTATAGATTTCTGGAGCGAGATGGATCTATCACCCCTCCACTTT
TRBJ2-7 | - | TRBV3-1/TRBV3-2 | - | CASSRDLTGEQYF | TGTGCCAGCAGCCGGGACTTAACTGGCGAGCAGTACTTC
TRBJ1-2 | - | TRBV7-9 | once | CATTPTDYGYTF | TGTGCCACAACTCCGACCGACTATGGCTACACCTTC
TRBJ2-7 | - | TRBV14 | - | CASSLFRGPSYEQYF | TGTGCCAGCAGCCTCTTCAGGGGACCCTCCTACGAGCAGTACTTC
TRBJ2-7 | - | TRBV28 | few | CASSAGGTTSYEQYF | TGTGCCAGCAGTGCCGGAGGGACCACCTCCTACGAGCAGTACTTC
TRBJ2-7 | TRBD2 | TRBV11-2 | - | CASRPTGPGGAGRSYEQYF | TGTGCCAGCAGGCCTACAGGACCCGGGGGAGCGGGGCGATCCTACGAGCAGTACTTC
TRBJ1-1 | - | TRBV4-2 | - | CASSQEERALAFF | TGTGCCAGCAGCCAAGAAGAGAGAGCTCTTGCTTTCTTT
TRBJ2-7 | TRBD1 | TRBV6-5 | - | CASSRDRGNEQYF | TGTGCCAGCAGTCGGGACAGGGGGAACGAGCAGTACTTC
TRBJ1-5 | - | TRBV7-2 | - | CASSPGVQPQHF | TGTGCCAGCAGCCCCGGGGTACAGCCCCAGCATTTT
TRBJ1-1 | - | TRBV2 | few | CASSLQTEAFF | TGTGCCAGCAGTCTACAGACTGAAGCTTTCTTT
TRBJ2-7 | - | TRBV11-2 | - | CASSLAYEQYF | TGTGCCAGCAGCTTAGCTTACGAGCAGTACTTC
TRBJ2-5 | TRBD2 | TRBV7-2 | - | CASSLVRLAGGQETQYF | TGTGCCAGCAGCTTAGTGAGGCTAGCGGGGGGGCAAGAGACCCAGTACTTC
TRBJ2-2 | - | TRBV5-1 | - | CASRPGRNTGELFF | TGCGCCAGCAGACCGGGACGGAACACCGGGGAGCTGTTTTTT
TRBJ2-3 | TRBD2 | TRBV9 | - | CASSARTSMFTDTQYF | TGTGCCAGCAGCGCTCGGACTAGCATGTTCACAGATACGCAGTATTTT
TRBJ1-4 | - | TRBV2 | - | CASRRDGATNEKLFF | TGTGCCAGCAGACGCGACGGCGCAACTAATGAAAAACTGTTTTTT
TRBJ2-7 | TRBD2 | TRBV28 | - | CASNSRAGVTEQYF | TGTGCCAGCAACTCGAGAGCGGGAGTCACCGAGCAGTACTTC
TRBJ2-5 | TRBD2 | TRBV19 | - | CASRGTTQETQYF | TGTGCCAGTAGAGGGACTACTCAAGAGACCCAGTACTTC
TRBJ1-1 | - | TRBV7-2 | - | CASTSGAANTEAFF | TGTGCCAGCACCTCTGGGGCCGCGAACACTGAAGCTTTCTTT
TRBJ2-7 | TRBD2 | TRBV12-3/TRBV12-4 | few | CASSPGGVYEQYF | TGTGCCAGCAGTCCTGGGGGGGTCTACGAGCAGTACTTC
TRBJ1-2 | TRBD1 | TRBV14 | - | CASSLDRERGYTF | TGTGCCAGCAGCCTCGACAGGGAACGCGGCTACACCTTC
TRBJ2-5 | - | TRBV27 | - | CASSSEVVGETQYF | TGTGCCAGCAGTTCTGAGGTGGTGGGGGAGACCCAGTACTTC
TRBJ2-3 | - | TRBV28 | - | CASSSYRTGSPVRADTQYF | TGTGCCAGCAGTTCCTATCGAACCGGGAGCCCGGTGCGCGCAGATACGCAGTATTTT
TRBJ1-5 | - | TRBV6-4 | once | CASPHILRRSNQPQHF | TGTGCCAGCCCTCACATCCTCCGGAGGAGCAATCAGCCCCAGCATTTT
TRBJ2-7 | TRBD1 | TRBV7-8 | - | CASRRQGSYEQYF | TGTGCCAGCAGGAGACAGGGCTCCTACGAGCAGTACTTC
TRBJ1-2 | - | TRBV9 | - | CASSANQGGYTF | TGTGCCAGCAGCGCAAATCAGGGGGGCTACACCTTC
TRBJ2-7 | TRBD1 | TRBV6-1 | - | CASSEGTGGFYEQYF | TGTGCCAGCAGTGAAGGGACAGGGGGGTTCTACGAGCAGTACTTC
TRBJ2-1 | - | TRBV6-2/TRBV6-3 | - | CASSYSARTETSFSYNEQFF | TGTGCCAGCAGTTACAGCGCGAGGACAGAAACTTCTTTCTCCTACAATGAGCAGTTCTTC
TRBJ1-5 | - | TRBV7-8 | - | CASSPRFGPGWSNQPQHF | TGTGCCAGCAGCCCACGTTTTGGGCCCGGGTGGAGCAATCAGCCCCAGCATTTT
TRBJ2-7 | - | TRBV2 | - | CASSGHFSEQYF | TGTGCCAGCAGTGGTCACTTTAGCGAGCAGTACTTC
TRBJ2-2 | - | TRBV6-5 | - | CASSYSRALNTGELFF | TGTGCCAGCAGTTACTCGAGGGCTCTTAACACCGGGGAGCTGTTTTTT
TRBJ2-7 | - | TRBV19 | - | CASSIGFGGRYEQYF | TGTGCCAGTAGTATTGGATTTGGGGGCCGCTACGAGCAGTACTTC
TRBJ1-1 | - | TRBV27 | few | CASSLVRGTEAFF | TGTGCCAGCAGTTTGGTCAGGGGCACTGAAGCTTTCTTT
TRBJ2-3 | - | TRBV7-8 | - | CASSRLGSLSTDTQYF | TGTGCCAGCAGTAGACTAGGGAGCCTAAGCACAGATACGCAGTATTTT
TRBJ2-5 | - | TRBV4-1 | - | CASSQRSVIETQYF | TGCGCCAGCAGCCAAAGGTCCGTTATCGAGACCCAGTACTTC
TRBJ2-3 | - | TRBV4-1 | - | CASSPDTSTDTQYF | TGCGCCAGCAGCCCTGACACGAGCACAGATACGCAGTATTTT
TRBJ2-7 | - | TRBV29-1 | - | CSAQVGPHQYF | TGCAGCGCACAAGTGGGCCCTCACCAGTACTTC
TRBJ2-3 | - | TRBV4-2 | - | CASSQGRASGSPDTQYF | TGTGCCAGCAGCCAAGGGAGGGCCTCGGGTAGTCCAGATACGCAGTATTTT
TRBJ1-6 | - | TRBV10-3 | - | CAISDPGPVVLLHF | TGTGCCATCAGCGATCCGGGACCCGTGGTTCTCCTCCACTTT
TRBJ1-2 | - | TRBV7-2 | - | CASRPTGAGNYGYTF | TGTGCCAGCAGGCCCACCGGGGCAGGGAACTATGGCTACACCTTC
TRBJ1-5 | - | TRBV3-1/TRBV3-2 | - | CASSPGAGPQHF | TGTGCCAGCAGCCCTGGTGCAGGCCCCCAGCATTTT
TRBJ1-4 | - | TRBV27 | - | CASSRNKRGTDEKLFF | TGTGCCAGCAGCCGTAACAAAAGAGGGACCGATGAAAAACTGTTTTTT
TRBJ1-5 | - | TRBV19 | - | CASSMRTVNQPQHF | TGTGCCAGTAGTATGAGGACAGTCAATCAGCCCCAGCATTTT
TRBJ1-6 | TRBD1 | TRBV6-1 | few | CASSATGVVFRSNSPLHF | TGTGCCAGCAGTGCTACAGGGGTTGTGTTTCGCTCCAATTCACCCCTCCACTTT
TRBJ2-1 | TRBD2 | TRBV6-5 | - | CATHGASGYNEQFF | TGTGCCACCCATGGGGCTAGCGGCTACAATGAGCAGTTCTTC
TRBJ1-1 | - | TRBV6-5 | - | CASSYRSGALGTEAFF | TGTGCCAGCAGTTACCGGTCAGGGGCGCTCGGGACTGAAGCTTTCTTT
TRBJ1-1 | TRBD1 | TRBV29-1 | - | CSVGLSDREAFF | TGCAGCGTGGGCCTGTCGGACAGGGAAGCTTTCTTT